This T cell receptor beta chain originates from a study of CD4 T cells in relation to SARS-CoV-2 and coronaviruses (dated by TCRdb to the early 2020s). Turning to the overall study: In the ViraFEST assay, PBMCs were cultured with antigen for under twelve days, after which TCR beta CDR3s were sequenced to identify antigen-specific clonal expansions. Across all 12 patients in the convalescent cohort, the median age was roughly 38 years, with a range of about 21 to 80 years. The roughly 12 convalescent patients included 8 males and 4 females; two subjects were Hispanic. HLA restriction was mapped for shared crossreactive spike epitopes using patient-derived lymphoblastoid cell lines. At the level of individual TCR clonotypes, the study measured memory CD4+ T cell crossreactivity between SARS-CoV-2 spike protein and common cold coronavirus spike proteins. The Adaptive Biotechnologies TCR-sequencing kit was used for samples from three pre-COVID donors and for the naive versus memory experiments, whereas the other data were Illumina-based. Expansion assays from other donors in the study were sequenced with a different, Illumina-based TCR-beta assay.

What the study reported, not specific to this receptor: Significantly weaker SARS-CoV-2-driven expansion was shown by crossreactive clones than by monoreactive clones, consistent with antigenic imprinting. Crossreactivity analysis centred on spike protein, so crossreactivity against other viral proteins was not assessed. No donor contributed both pre-pandemic and post-infection samples, which limited tracing the source of pre-existing responses. Naive versus memory sequencing indicated the assay detects memory recall responses rather than primary responses primed during culture. In about 60% of donors, memory CD4+ clonotypes turned up that crossrecognized SARS-CoV-2 and at least one common cold coronavirus spike. The study was limited by small numbers of patients and tested TCRs.

CDR1 and CDR2 are read off the germline V gene as SQVTM and ANQGSEA. Here V drops 2 bases and J drops 8 bases, and the junction holds 9 bases not matched to any gene. The CDR3 holds 15 amino acids from the cysteine to the phenylalanine. The DNA shown is the 45-base CDR3, in frame from base 1. CEF-cultured naive and memory CD4+ T cell DNA received survey-level immunoSEQ TCR-beta sequencing. For the original study's pipeline: During preprocessing, nonproductive sequences were removed, as were CDR3s that did not start with C, did not end with F or W, or were shorter than 7 amino acids. Antigen-specific clonotypes were called with the MANAFEST web app on the basis of expansion relative to the reference and to other culture wells. To be counted as positive, a clone had to show significant expansion compared with the reference culture, at an FDR below 0.05, in 2 of 3 replicate wells. A further requirement for positive clones was significant expansion compared with all other tandem wells, along with an odds ratio above 5. Cultured and uncultured naive and memory CD4+ repertoires were searched for previously identified spike- and CEF-reactive CDR3s. CDR3 homology was measured as pairwise Levenshtein distance, computed with the stringdist R package after trimming three terminal residues from each end. As stored in TCRdb, this immuneACCESS dataset retains in-frame rearrangements with V and J assigned. A fraction of the clones does not appear; measured against another copy, unresolved V genes explain less than half of the discrepancy, and the remainder lacks a known reason. V and J calls and clone size are as listed in that table; D and trimming were resolved from the DNA. The sample table contains about 43,000 clones; only one count was recorded for over 75% of them. Clones ranked in the top ten supply around 1.4% of the sample.

With regard to this clone: The clone's antigen remains unknown. One base away there is no much larger clone; base qualities are not given.

Naive and memory CD4+ T cells were separated from cryopreserved PBMCs by first enriching for CD4 and then performing EasySep naive CD4+ T cell enrichment. For roughly 9 days, some 95,000 sorted naive or memory CD4+ T cells were cultured together with CEF peptides and T cell-depleted PBMCs at a 1:1 ratio. In general, triplicate replicate wells were used for every peptide culture condition. Ficoll-Paque PLUS gradient centrifugation was used to isolate PBMCs from leukapheresis product or whole blood. PBMCs were either cryopreserved at -140°C or used fresh in the expansion assay. The QIAamp Micro DNA Kit was used to extract genomic DNA from the CD4+ T cells.

Sequencing was done on a sample of naive CD4+ T cells from PBMCs, cultured in vitro. Explained via the paper, the cell subset or site label denotes: naive CD4+ T cells isolated by negative enrichment. This TCR was sampled from an adult with COVID-19. Recombination connected TRBV29-1 to TRBJ2-4, with 10 bases matching TRBD1. The CDR3 region reads CSVESRDRGRDIQYF. DNA sequence: TGCAGCGTTGAAAGCCGGGACAGGGGTAGGGACATTCAGTACTTC.